The text below deals with one T cell receptor (beta chain). Relative to the germline gene, one junction end is altered; a read error may explain this. This entry comes from a study of cytomegalovirus exposure and HLA in healthy donors. The PCR contained 60 Vbeta and 13 Jbeta primers. The repertoire was sequenced with immunoSEQ multiplex PCR; TCRdb's copy has only in-frame clones and lacks some. The sample lists 170,000 or so clones, about three quarters seen once, with 1.4% in the top ten. This CDR3 has 14 amino acids. Germline V gene sequence: CDR1 SGHAT, CDR2 FQNNGV. Sequenced input: PBMCs. The rearrangement joins TRBV11-2 to TRBJ2-7, with D possibly matching TRBD1 (5 bases). The source of this sequence is a young woman in good health and CMV-seropositive. CDR3 sequence reads: CASSPGFTPSEQCF. CDR3 DNA: TGTGCCAGCAGCCCAGGGTTTACGCCCTCCGAGCAGTGCTTC.